One sample yielded the 5 T cell receptor beta chains listed below, sequenced in a study of blood T cells in healthy people across ages (dated by TCRdb to between 2015 and 2016). The library relied on 5' RACE. The reads were generated on an Illumina HiSeq 2500. A second 7 to 11 cycle PCR used a sample-barcoded 5' primer and a J-beta primer mix. TCRdb reprocessing: public reads trimmed at Q25 with fastp, clones called with MiXCR, in-frame beta chains kept. Rows are combined by CDR3 protein, so each entry shows the most common genes and DNA. This sample lists some 890,000 distinct CDR3 sequences; around 29% were detected once. The ten largest clones add up to roughly a tenth of the sample. Separately, the same data were catalogued under a study of T cells of mothers and their children.

The sample consisted of blood. The receptor source for this set is a woman aged 40-49 years in good health.

This clonotype appeared a few times. The chain joins TRBV28 to TRBJ1-2, with TRBD1 matching over 12 bases. CDR1 is MDHEN, CDR2 SYDVKM, per germline. The CDR3 is 15 residues long. V dropped 5 bases and J dropped 6; count of bases not matched to a gene: 7. The CDR3: CASSTRDRGLDGYTF. DNA for the CDR3: TGTGCCAGCAGTACCCGGGACAGGGGGCTGGATGGCTACACCTTC.

This clonotype was picked up a small number of times. The chain recombines TRBV4-3 with TRBJ1-2; 10 bases agree with TRBD1. The length of the CDR3 is 14 residues. Germline trimming cut 4 bases from V and 3 bases from J; bases unmatched to any gene: 2. The germline V gene has CDR1 LGHNA and CDR2 YSLEER. This chain's CDR3 is CASSPTGGDYGYTF. CDR3 nucleotides: TGCGCCAGCAGCCCGACAGGGGGCGACTATGGCTACACCTTC.

V usage is TRBV29-1 and J usage is TRBJ1-5, with D perhaps TRBD1 (5 bases). The CDR3 is 13 residues long. Deletions cut 3 bases from V and 6 bases from J, with 12 bases between. From germline, CDR1 is SQVTM and CDR2 ANQGSEA. This chain's CDR3 is CSVEMERGQPQHF. The CDR3 DNA sequence: TGCAGCGTTGAGATGGAGAGGGGTCAGCCCCAGCATTTT.

This clonotype came up a few times. The chain uses TRBV14 and TRBJ2-7; D gene unclear. The CDR3 is 12 amino acids. The germline CDR1 and CDR2 sequences are SGHDN and FVKESK. Between the trimmed V and J ends, which lost 2 bases and 2 bases, there was a span of 4 bases. Here the CDR3 reads CASSQITYEQYF. Here the CDR3 DNA reads TGTGCCAGCAGCCAAATTACCTACGAGCAGTACTTC.

This clonotype showed up just a few times. The chain recombines TRBV20-1 with TRBJ2-5, with TRBD1 matching over 9 bases. Germline CDR1 and CDR2: DFQATT and SNEGSKA (reference sequence). The length of the CDR3 is 11 residues. J was trimmed by 11 bases and V by 5 bases; bases with no gene match: 6. The CDR3 loop reads CSAGTGREQYF. The DNA for the CDR3 is TGCAGTGCTGGGACAGGGAGGGAGCAGTACTTC.